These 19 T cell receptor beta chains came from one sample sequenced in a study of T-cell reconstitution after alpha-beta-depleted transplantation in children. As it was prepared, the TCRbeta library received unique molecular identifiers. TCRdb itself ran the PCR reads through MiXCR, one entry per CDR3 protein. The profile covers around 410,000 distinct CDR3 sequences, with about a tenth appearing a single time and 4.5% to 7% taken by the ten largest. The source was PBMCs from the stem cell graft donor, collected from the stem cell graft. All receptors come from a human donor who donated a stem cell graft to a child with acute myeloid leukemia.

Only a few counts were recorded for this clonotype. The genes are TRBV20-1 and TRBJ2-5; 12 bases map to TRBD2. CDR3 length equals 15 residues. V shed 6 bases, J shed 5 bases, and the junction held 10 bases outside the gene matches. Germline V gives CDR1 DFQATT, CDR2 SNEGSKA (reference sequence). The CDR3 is CSAPFLAGGPETQYF. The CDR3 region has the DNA TGCAGTGCGCCGTTTCTAGCGGGAGGGCCGGAGACCCAGTACTTC.

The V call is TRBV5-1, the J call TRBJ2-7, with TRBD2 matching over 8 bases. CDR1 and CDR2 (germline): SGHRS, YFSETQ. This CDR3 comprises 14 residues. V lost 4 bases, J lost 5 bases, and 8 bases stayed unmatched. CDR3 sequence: CASSPGGSGHEQYV. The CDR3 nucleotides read TGCGCCAGCAGCCCGGGAGGGTCAGGGCACGAGCAGTACGTC.

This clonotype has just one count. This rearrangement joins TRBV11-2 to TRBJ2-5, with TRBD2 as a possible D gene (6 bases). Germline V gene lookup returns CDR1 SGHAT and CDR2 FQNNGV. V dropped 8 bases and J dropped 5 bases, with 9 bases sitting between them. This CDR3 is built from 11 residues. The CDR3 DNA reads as TGTGCCAGCGAGGGGAGGGAGACCCAGTACTTC. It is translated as CASEGRETQYF.

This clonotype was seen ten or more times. Here the CDR3 DNA reads TGTGCCAGCAGTCCCCCTACGGGACGGTTCTACGAGCAGTACTTC. As protein: CASSPPTGRFYEQYF. The J gene is TRBJ2-7, the V gene TRBV12-3 or TRBV12-4; D is possibly TRBD1 or TRBD2 (5 bases each). The CDR3 runs to 15 residues. Trimming cost V 5 bases and J 3 bases, with 17 bases left between them.

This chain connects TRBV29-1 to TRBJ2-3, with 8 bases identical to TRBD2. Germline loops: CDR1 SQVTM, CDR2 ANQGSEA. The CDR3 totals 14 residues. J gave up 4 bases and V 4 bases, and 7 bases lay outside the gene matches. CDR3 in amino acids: CSVGIAGKPDTQYF. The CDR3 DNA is TGCAGCGTTGGGATAGCGGGAAAACCAGATACGCAGTATTTT.

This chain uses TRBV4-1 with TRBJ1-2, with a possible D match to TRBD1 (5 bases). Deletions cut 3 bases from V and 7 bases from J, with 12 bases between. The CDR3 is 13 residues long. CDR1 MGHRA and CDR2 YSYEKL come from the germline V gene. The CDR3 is CASSHPGYPGYTF. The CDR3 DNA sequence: TGCGCCAGCAGCCATCCAGGGTACCCTGGCTACACCTTC.

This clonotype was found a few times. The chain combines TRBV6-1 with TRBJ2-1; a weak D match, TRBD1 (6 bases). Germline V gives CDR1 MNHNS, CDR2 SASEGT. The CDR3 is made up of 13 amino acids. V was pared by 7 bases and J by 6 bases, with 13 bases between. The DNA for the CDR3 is TGTGCCAGCATGCAGGGGTCCGCCAATGAGCAGTTCTTC. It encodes CASMQGSANEQFF.

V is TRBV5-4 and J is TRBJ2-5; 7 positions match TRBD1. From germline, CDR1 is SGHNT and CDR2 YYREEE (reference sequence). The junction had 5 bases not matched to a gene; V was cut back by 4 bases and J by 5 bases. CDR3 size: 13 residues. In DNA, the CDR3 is TGTGCCAGCAGCGGGACAGTAGGGGAGACCCAGTACTTC. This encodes CASSGTVGETQYF.

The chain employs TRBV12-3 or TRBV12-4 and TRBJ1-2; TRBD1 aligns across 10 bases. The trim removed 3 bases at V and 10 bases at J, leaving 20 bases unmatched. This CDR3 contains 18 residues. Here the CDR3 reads CASSFRVGTGAAPVDYTF. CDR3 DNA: TGTGCCAGCAGTTTCCGCGTAGGGACAGGGGCCGCCCCCGTCGACTACACCTTC.

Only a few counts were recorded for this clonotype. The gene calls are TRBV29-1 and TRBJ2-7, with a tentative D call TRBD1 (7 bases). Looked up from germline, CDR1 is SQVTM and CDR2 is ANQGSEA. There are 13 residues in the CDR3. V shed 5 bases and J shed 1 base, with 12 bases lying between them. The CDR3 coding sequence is TGCAGCGTTCGGCGGGACAGTTCCTACGAGCAGTACTTC. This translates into CSVRRDSSYEQYF.

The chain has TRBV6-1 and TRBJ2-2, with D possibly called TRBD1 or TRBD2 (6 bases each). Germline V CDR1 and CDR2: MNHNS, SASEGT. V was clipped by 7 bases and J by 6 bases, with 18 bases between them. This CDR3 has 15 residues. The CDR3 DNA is TGTGCCAGCATCGAAGGGGGGCTAATGGCCGGGGAGCTGTTTTTT. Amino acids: CASIEGGLMAGELFF.

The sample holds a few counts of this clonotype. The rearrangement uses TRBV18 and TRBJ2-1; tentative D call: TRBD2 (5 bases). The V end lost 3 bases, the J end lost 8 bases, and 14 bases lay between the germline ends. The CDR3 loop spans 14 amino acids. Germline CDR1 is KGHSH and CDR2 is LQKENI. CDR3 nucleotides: TGTGCCAGCTCACCCCCTAGCTCCTTCGATGAGCAGTTCTTC. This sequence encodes CASSPPSSFDEQFF. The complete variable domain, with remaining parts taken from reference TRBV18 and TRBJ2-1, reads NAGVMQNPRHLVRRRGQEARLRCSPMKGHSHVYWYRQLPEEGLKFMVYLQKENIIDESGMPKERFSAEFPKEGPSILRIQQVVRGDSAAYFCASSPPSSFDEQFFGPGTRLTVL.

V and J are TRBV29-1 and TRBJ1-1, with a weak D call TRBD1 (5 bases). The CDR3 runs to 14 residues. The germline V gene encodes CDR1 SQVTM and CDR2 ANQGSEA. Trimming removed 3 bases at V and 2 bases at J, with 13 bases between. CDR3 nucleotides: TGCAGCGTTGATAGGGACCCGGGCAACACTGAAGCTTTCTTT. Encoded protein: CSVDRDPGNTEAFF.

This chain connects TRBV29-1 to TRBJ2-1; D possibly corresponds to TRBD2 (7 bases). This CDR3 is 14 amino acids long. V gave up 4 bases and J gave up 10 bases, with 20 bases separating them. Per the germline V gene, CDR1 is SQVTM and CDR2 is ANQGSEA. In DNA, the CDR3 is TGCAGCGTTGTACGTTTTGCGGGGGCGGGCGAGCAGTTCTTC. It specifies CSVVRFAGAGEQFF.

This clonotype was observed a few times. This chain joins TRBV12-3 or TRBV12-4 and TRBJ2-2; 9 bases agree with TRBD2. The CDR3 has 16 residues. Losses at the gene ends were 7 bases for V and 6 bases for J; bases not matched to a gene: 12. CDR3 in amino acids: CASTLSGTSIPGELFF. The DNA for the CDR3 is TGTGCCAGCACCCTGTCCGGGACTAGCATCCCCGGGGAGCTGTTTTTT.

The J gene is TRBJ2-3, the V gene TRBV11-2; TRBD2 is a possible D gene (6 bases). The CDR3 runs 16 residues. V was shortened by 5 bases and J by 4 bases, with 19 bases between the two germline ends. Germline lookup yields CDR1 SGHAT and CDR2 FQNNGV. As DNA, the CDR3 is TGTGCCAGCAGCCTAGCCGAGGCGGGACGGGCAGATACGCAGTATTTT. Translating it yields CASSLAEAGRADTQYF.

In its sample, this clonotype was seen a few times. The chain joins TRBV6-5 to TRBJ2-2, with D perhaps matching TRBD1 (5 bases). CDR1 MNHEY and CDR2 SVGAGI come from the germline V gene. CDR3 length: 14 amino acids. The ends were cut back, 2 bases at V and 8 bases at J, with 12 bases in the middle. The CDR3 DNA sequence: TGTGCCAGCAGTTACGGACAAATCCTTGGGGAGCTGTTTTTT. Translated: CASSYGQILGELFF.

The CDR3, as DNA: TGCAGTGCTAGAGTGCCCGGACTAGCGGGGGTGGACGGGGAGCTGTTTTTT. It is translated as CSARVPGLAGVDGELFF. The chain recombines TRBV20-1 with TRBJ2-2, with 13 bases identical to TRBD2. CDR1 DFQATT and CDR2 SNEGSKA come from the germline V gene (reference sequence). The CDR3 covers 17 residues. V lost 1 base to trimming and J lost 7 bases; unmatched junction nucleotides: 9.

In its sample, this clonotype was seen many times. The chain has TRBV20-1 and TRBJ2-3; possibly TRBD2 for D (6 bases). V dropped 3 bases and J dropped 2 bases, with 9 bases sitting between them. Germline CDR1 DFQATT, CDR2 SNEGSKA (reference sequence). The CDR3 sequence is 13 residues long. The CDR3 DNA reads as TGCAGTGCTAGTTCGGGGGTCACAGATACGCAGTATTTT. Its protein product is CSASSGVTDTQYF.